These T cell receptor beta chains were read from a single sample in a study of CD8 T cells in ankylosing spondylitis. MiXCR, run by TCRdb on the 5' RACE reads, gives a single entry per CDR3 protein. The table records some 33,000 distinct CDR3 sequences, approximately 15% of them present only once. Sequencing input: blood. The source of these receptors is a male donor with ankylosing spondylitis or in good health (not recorded which). Each CDR3 is given with its conserved first and last residue. A D gene is named only where the DNA matches it firmly. Size is omitted from some rows. Given values are once, few, many or a class for expanded clones.

d_call	clone_size	v_call	j_call	cdr3_aa	cdr3_nt
TRBD1	few	TRBV29-1	TRBJ2-3	CSVQPGTGGLDTQYF	TGCAGCGTCCAGCCCGGAACAGGGGGTCTAGATACGCAGTATTTT
TRBD2	NA	TRBV28	TRBJ2-5	CASSLGSGGFQETQYF	TGTGCCAGCAGTTTGGGAAGCGGGGGGTTCCAAGAGACCCAGTACTTC
NA	few	TRBV20-1	TRBJ1-5	CSARTGALNQPQHF	TGCAGTGCTAGAACGGGAGCCCTCAATCAGCCCCAGCATTTT
NA	NA	TRBV29-1	TRBJ1-1	CSVAAGTYTEAFF	TGCAGCGTTGCGGCCGGGACCTACACTGAAGCTTTCTTT
NA	NA	TRBV12-3/TRBV12-4	TRBJ2-1	CASTLANEQFF	TGTGCCAGCACCCTCGCCAATGAGCAGTTCTTC
TRBD2	few	TRBV20-1	TRBJ2-3	CSESPREGTDTQYF	TGCAGTGAGAGTCCCCGGGAGGGCACAGATACGCAGTATTTT
NA	few	TRBV27	TRBJ2-3	CASSNILGGGTDTQYF	TGTGCCAGCAGTAACATCTTGGGAGGAGGCACAGATACGCAGTATTTT
NA	few	TRBV12-3/TRBV12-4	TRBJ1-1	CASSPTVNTEAFF	TGTGCCAGCAGTCCGACGGTGAACACTGAAGCTTTCTTT
NA	few	TRBV29-1	TRBJ2-2	CSVAAGTGELFF	TGCAGCGTTGCTGCGGGGACCGGGGAGCTGTTTTTT
TRBD1	once	TRBV20-1	TRBJ1-6	CSARGGQGTPLHF	TGCAGTGCTAGAGGTGGACAGGGGACACCCCTCCACTTT
NA	few	TRBV6-5	TRBJ2-2	CASSLGDYTGELFF	TGTGCCAGCAGCCTTGGGGACTACACCGGGGAGCTGTTTTTT
NA	few	TRBV7-2	TRBJ2-3	CASSLPSTDTQYF	TGTGCCAGCAGCTTACCTAGCACAGATACGCAGTATTTT
NA	few	TRBV28	TRBJ2-1	CAPVQGWYEQFF	TGTGCCCCCGTGCAGGGGTGGTATGAGCAGTTCTTC
NA	few	TRBV7-2	TRBJ2-2	CASSLRAGITGELFF	TGTGCCAGCAGCTTACGCGCGGGGATCACCGGGGAGCTGTTTTTT
NA	NA	TRBV24-1	TRBJ2-1	CATSRRGNNEQFF	TGTGCCACCAGTAGACGGGGGAACAATGAGCAGTTCTTC
NA	few	TRBV5-1	TRBJ2-3	CASSLIFITDTQYF	TGCGCCAGCAGCTTGATATTTATCACAGATACGCAGTATTTT
TRBD1	NA	TRBV7-4	TRBJ2-1	CASSLAGQGSGLSSYNEQFF	TGTGCCAGCAGCTTAGCGGGACAGGGTTCAGGGCTTAGCTCCTACAATGAGCAGTTCTTC
NA	NA	TRBV29-1	TRBJ1-1	CSVEEGMNTEAFF	TGCAGCGTTGAGGAGGGTATGAACACTGAAGCTTTCTTT
NA	medium-sized	TRBV29-1	TRBJ2-1	CSVVGYNEQFF	TGCAGCGTTGTGGGATACAATGAGCAGTTCTTC
NA	NA	TRBV7-2	TRBJ2-2	CASQWGNTGELFF	TGTGCCAGCCAGTGGGGGAACACCGGGGAGCTGTTTTTT
NA	NA	TRBV7-2	TRBJ2-2	CASSVLGWANTGELFF	TGTGCCAGCAGTGTGTTGGGGTGGGCGAACACCGGGGAGCTGTTTTTT
NA	NA	TRBV7-2	TRBJ2-7	CASSLGTGFSYEQYF	TGTGCCAGCAGCCTAGGGACGGGGTTCTCCTACGAGCAGTACTTC
NA	NA	TRBV5-1	TRBJ1-1	CASSPRAGANTEAFF	TGCGCCAGCAGCCCCCGGGCAGGGGCAAACACTGAAGCTTTCTTT
NA	NA	TRBV20-1	TRBJ2-1	CSARVPGRPEQFF	TGCAGTGCTAGAGTCCCCGGCCGACCCGAGCAGTTCTTC
NA	few	TRBV12-3/TRBV12-4	TRBJ2-1	CASSLFNEQFF	TGTGCCAGCAGTTTATTCAATGAGCAGTTCTTC
NA	few	TRBV12-3/TRBV12-4	TRBJ2-2	CASSLGTENTGELFF	TGTGCCAGCAGTTTAGGGACGGAGAACACCGGGGAGCTGTTTTTT
NA	few	TRBV2	TRBJ1-1	CASSEIRINTEAFF	TGTGCCAGCAGTGAAATCAGAATCAACACTGAAGCTTTCTTT
TRBD2	NA	TRBV7-2	TRBJ2-5	CASSLTSGRGSETQYF	TGTGCCAGCAGCTTGACTAGCGGGAGAGGCTCGGAGACCCAGTACTTC